This is a list of T cell receptor beta chains from one sample in a study of beta chain features in type 1 diabetes. TCRdb keeps only in-frame clones here, not all; method: immunoSEQ multiplex PCR. The sample shows roughly 140,000 clones, 10% to 13% of them seen only once. Sequenced sample: central memory CD4+ T cells from blood. Every receptor here comes from a man aged 25-45 years with type 1 diabetes. Each CDR3 is given with its conserved first and last residue. A D gene is named only where the DNA matches it firmly. Not all rows give a size; the values are once, few, many and, for expanded clones, a class.

J	D	size	V	CDR3	DNA
TRBJ2-6	TRBD2	.	TRBV29-1	CSVREGISGANVLTF	TGCAGCGTTAGGGAGGGCATCTCTGGGGCCAACGTCCTGACTTTC
TRBJ2-3	TRBD2	.	TRBV7-2	CASSLTSGGTDTQYF	TGTGCCAGCAGCTTAACTAGCGGGGGCACAGATACGCAGTATTTT
TRBJ2-1	.	.	TRBV2	CASVPAVYNEQFF	TGTGCCAGCGTTCCAGCGGTTTACAATGAGCAGTTCTTC
TRBJ2-1	TRBD2	.	TRBV7-2	CASSTPTSGSYNEQFF	TGTGCCAGCAGCACGCCGACTAGCGGGAGCTACAATGAGCAGTTCTTC
TRBJ1-1	TRBD1	few	TRBV7-3	CASSLQGQGLNTEAFF	TGTGCCAGCAGCTTACAGGGACAGGGGCTGAACACTGAAGCTTTCTTT
TRBJ2-6	.	.	TRBV14	CASSQRVRAGANVLTF	TGTGCCAGCAGCCAAAGGGTGAGGGCTGGGGCCAACGTCCTGACTTTC
TRBJ1-2	.	few	TRBV20-1	CSGTPDYGYTF	TGCAGTGGGACACCCGACTATGGCTACACCTTC
TRBJ1-1	.	.	TRBV9	CASSVAGSRVMSEAFF	TGTGCCAGCAGCGTAGCCGGGAGCAGGGTAATGTCTGAAGCTTTCTTT
TRBJ2-7	.	few	TRBV20-1	CSATGNEQYF	TGCAGTGCTACCGGTAACGAGCAGTACTTC
TRBJ2-5	TRBD2	once	TRBV2	CASSEIGLAGGETQYF	TGTGCCAGCAGTGAAATAGGGCTAGCGGGAGGGGAGACCCAGTACTTC
TRBJ1-2	.	few	TRBV5-1	CASSFDSAYGYTF	TGCGCCAGCAGCTTTGACAGTGCCTATGGCTACACCTTC